This T cell receptor (beta chain) derives from a study of T cell responses to AZD1222 COVID-19 vaccine. Findings of the study overall: The study found vaccine-associated CD4 TCRs spanning spike, dominant at 160-218 and 743-854. The number of AZD1222 recipients seropositive at baseline was only 6 or 7.

Clones were read by immunoSEQ multiplex PCR, and TCRdb kept only the in-frame ones, dropping some. The sample lists about 78,000 clones; 70% to 90% were seen once. Concerning this clone: Its cognate antigen is unknown.

Trimming removed 4 bases from V and 2 bases from J, with 16 bases in between. This CDR3 has 15 residues. The germline V gene encodes CDR1 SGDLS and CDR2 YYNGEE. This sequence was found in an adult in good health. This rearrangement joins TRBV9 to TRBJ2-7; no reliable D call. Material: peripheral blood, obtained on day 0 of MenACWY control vaccination. CDR3 bases: TGTGCCAGCAGCCCCTCTAAGACTGCCACCTACGAGCAGTACTTC. This codes for CASSPSKTATYEQYF.